One sample yielded the 29 T cell receptor beta chains listed below, sequenced in a study of blood T cell repertoires in COVID-19. The method was immunoSEQ multiplex PCR; TCRdb's version includes in-frame clones alone and lacks a portion of them. The repertoire holds about 110,000 clones, approximately 90% seen once, with 4.8% in the top ten. The specimen was peripheral blood. These TCRs come from a human donor in a cohort sampled during active COVID-19.

V is TRBV28 and J is TRBJ2-7, with 8 positions matching TRBD1. The J segment lost 3 bases and the V segment lost 1 base, leaving 11 bases of the junction unmatched. The CDR3 has 17 amino acids. Germline values: CDR1 MDHEN, CDR2 SYDVKM. DNA of the CDR3: TGTGCCAGCAGTTTATCTTCCAGGGGGCTTAACTTCTACGAGCAGTACTTC. This gives the protein CASSLSSRGLNFYEQYF.

V and J are TRBV13 and TRBJ2-3, with 10 bases fitting TRBD2. CDR3 length: 20 amino acids. The germline V gene encodes CDR1 PRHDT and CDR2 FYEKMQ (reference sequence). V trimming: 5 bases; J trimming: 5 bases; junction bases outside the gene matches: 22. CDR3 in amino acids: CASSPRTSGQKWSGRDTQYF. CDR3 sequence (DNA): TGTGCCAGCAGCCCCAGGACTAGCGGCCAGAAGTGGTCCGGCAGAGATACGCAGTATTTT.

J is TRBJ2-7 and V is TRBV7-9, with D unclear. Germline V gene lookup returns CDR1 SEHNR and CDR2 FQNEAQ (reference sequence). V was trimmed by 5 bases and J by 9 bases, leaving 14 bases between them. This CDR3 is built from 12 residues. Here the CDR3 reads CASSQTHRGQYF. In nucleotides, the CDR3 is TGTGCCAGCAGCCAGACCCACCGCGGGCAGTACTTC. The complete variable domain, with remaining parts taken from reference TRBV7-9 and TRBJ2-7, reads DTGVSQNPRHKITKRGQNVTFRCDPISEHNRLYWYRQTLGQGPEFLTYFQNEAQLEKSRLLSDRFSAERPKGSFSTLEIQRTEQGDSAMYLCASSQTHRGQYFGPGTRLTVT.

The chain uses TRBV7-3 and TRBJ2-5; 7 bases match TRBD2. The CDR3 has 15 amino acids. J gave up 3 bases and V 2 bases, and 6 bases lay outside the gene matches. Germline CDR1 and CDR2: SGHTA and FQGTGA. CDR3 DNA: TGTGCCAGCAGCTTACAACGGGAGGTGGAAGAGACCCAGTACTTC. Protein product: CASSLQREVEETQYF.

This chain links TRBV18 with TRBJ2-3, with TRBD2 as a possible D gene (5 bases). Germline V gene sequence: CDR1 KGHSH, CDR2 LQKENI. V was shortened by 4 bases and J by 7 bases, with 18 bases between the two germline ends. The CDR3 contains 15 residues. CDR3 loop: CASSRWTAGGYTQYF. Here the CDR3 DNA reads TGTGCCAGCTCACGCTGGACTGCCGGCGGATATACGCAGTATTTT.

V usage is TRBV12-3 or TRBV12-4 and J usage is TRBJ2-7; TRBD2 might be the D (5 bases). The germline V and J ends were trimmed by 2 bases and 6 bases, with 8 bases remaining between them. CDR3 length equals 12 residues. The CDR3 protein is CASSLNSGEQYF. The CDR3 DNA reads TGTGCCAGCAGTTTAAACAGCGGCGAGCAGTACTTC.

The V call is TRBV11-2, the J call TRBJ1-3; D perhaps matches TRBD1 (6 bases). Germline V CDR1 and CDR2: SGHAT, FQNNGV. V shed 5 bases and J shed 0 bases, with 11 bases lying between them. CDR3 length: 15 amino acids. The CDR3 DNA reads TGTGCCAGCAGCATAGCAGGGGACTCTGGAAACACCATATATTTT. This gives the protein CASSIAGDSGNTIYF.

The rearrangement joins TRBV5-1 to TRBJ2-7; D not resolved. V lost 0 bases and J lost 2, with 6 bases in between. This CDR3 is built from 13 residues. Germline loops: CDR1 SGHRS, CDR2 YFSETQ. This chain's CDR3 is CASSLDRAYEQYF. For the CDR3, the DNA is TGCGCCAGCAGCTTGGACAGAGCCTACGAGCAGTACTTC.

The V call is TRBV19, the J call TRBJ1-5, with TRBD1 identical over 7 bases. CDR1 is LNHDA and CDR2 is SQIVND in the germline V gene (reference sequence). The V gene end was trimmed by 7 bases and the J gene end by 6 bases; junction bases not matched to a gene: 12. CDR3 length: 15 amino acids. The CDR3 nucleotides are TGTGCCAGTAATCTTGGACAGGACGATATTCAGCCCCAGCATTTT. Encoded protein: CASNLGQDDIQPQHF.

The genes are TRBV7-9 and TRBJ1-3; TRBD1 is a possible D gene (6 bases). The CDR3 totals 15 residues. V shed 2 bases and J shed 0 bases, with 8 bases lying between them. Germline lookup yields CDR1 SEHNR and CDR2 FQNEAQ (reference sequence). CDR3 bases: TGTGCCAGCAGCTTAACAGGGAGCTCTGGAAACACCATATATTTT. It encodes CASSLTGSSGNTIYF.

The chain couples TRBV6-5 to TRBJ1-2; 7 nucleotides line up with TRBD1. V trimming: 0 bases; J trimming: 1 base; junction bases outside the gene matches: 2. Germline values: CDR1 MNHEY, CDR2 SVGAGI. The CDR3 covers 15 residues. CDR3 in DNA: TGTGCCAGCAGTTACTCGACAGGGTTTAACTATGGCTACACCTTC. It codes for CASSYSTGFNYGYTF.

This chain joins TRBV19 and TRBJ2-2; tentatively, D is TRBD1 (5 bases). The CDR3 has 16 residues. Trimming removed 1 base at V and 1 base at J, with 10 bases between. Germline assignment: CDR1 LNHDA and CDR2 SQIVND (reference sequence). The CDR3 DNA sequence: TGTGCCAGTAGTATAGGTGCGACAGTGAACACCGGGGAGCTGTTTTTT. Protein: CASSIGATVNTGELFF.

The chain uses TRBV5-6 and TRBJ1-6, with TRBD1 identical over 7 bases. J gave up 12 bases and V 3 bases, and 3 bases lay outside the gene matches. Looked up from germline, CDR1 is SGHDT and CDR2 is YYEEEE. The CDR3 is 12 residues long. CDR3 in DNA: TGTGCCAGCAGCTCTTACAGGGGACCCCTCCACTTT. As protein: CASSSYRGPLHF.

V usage is TRBV14 and J usage is TRBJ2-2, with TRBD1 matching over 8 bases. The V gene's germline CDR1 is SGHDN and CDR2 FVKESK. J lost 5 bases, V lost 1 base, and 9 bases had no gene match. The CDR3 contains 17 residues. The CDR3 spells CASSQVSGTGFTGELFF. The DNA of the CDR3 is TGTGCCAGCAGCCAAGTATCCGGGACAGGCTTTACCGGGGAGCTGTTTTTT. The whole variable domain, filled in from reference TRBV14 and TRBJ2-2, reads EAGVTQFPSHSVIEKGQTVTLRCDPISGHDNLYWYRRVMGKEIKFLLHFVKESKQDESGMPNNRFLAERTGGTYSTLKVQPAELEDSGVYFCASSQVSGTGFTGELFFGEGSRLTVL.

The chain is built from TRBV10-2 and TRBJ1-1; a possible D gene is TRBD1 (6 bases). This CDR3 is built from 13 residues. The germline V gene encodes CDR1 WSHSY and CDR2 SAAADI. Trimming stripped 6 bases from V and 5 bases from J, with 13 bases between. CDR3 nucleotides: TGCGCCAGCAGGAACAGGGTGGAGACTGAAGCTTTCTTT. As protein: CASRNRVETEAFF.

The chain recombines TRBV19 with TRBJ1-5; 9 nucleotides agree with TRBD1. CDR3 length equals 14 residues. CDR1 is LNHDA and CDR2 is SQIVND in the germline V gene (reference sequence). Germline trimming cut 6 bases from V and 5 bases from J; bases unmatched to any gene: 5. The chain's CDR3 is CASRRGQGHQPQHF. The CDR3 DNA follows: TGTGCCAGTAGAAGAGGACAGGGGCATCAGCCCCAGCATTTT.

The count of this clone is one. This chain connects TRBV29-1 to TRBJ2-5, with 10 positions matching TRBD2. V gave up 6 bases and J gave up 5 bases; unmatched junction bases: 3. The CDR3 runs 12 residues. Germline V gene data show CDR1 as SQVTM and CDR2 as ANQGSEA. The DNA for the CDR3 is TGCAGCGTGGGGGGACTAGCGGAGACCCAGTACTTC. Residues: CSVGGLAETQYF.

The rearrangement joins TRBV7-9 to TRBJ2-5; 12 nucleotides align to TRBD1. Germline V lookup: CDR1 SEHNR, CDR2 FQNEAQ (reference sequence). CDR3 length equals 16 residues. The V segment lost 4 bases and the J segment 5 bases; nucleotides outside the gene matches: 8. CDR3 sequence: CASSSGTGGLRETQYF. The CDR3 DNA sequence: TGTGCCAGCAGCTCCGGGACAGGGGGCTTGAGGGAGACCCAGTACTTC.

The chain is built from TRBV10-3 and TRBJ2-7, with D unclear. CDR1 is ENHRY and CDR2 is SYGVKD in the germline V gene. Trimming took off 2 bases at V and 3 bases at J, with 8 bases between the two ends. CDR3 size: 13 residues. Here the CDR3 DNA reads TGTGCCATCAGTGAGAGTAGCTACTACGAGCAGTACTTC. It yields the protein CAISESSYYEQYF.

This rearrangement joins TRBV27 to TRBJ1-1; D not certain. V dropped 5 bases and J dropped 3 bases, with 10 bases sitting between them. Germline V gives CDR1 MNHEY, CDR2 SMNVEV (reference sequence). CDR3 length: 13 residues. CDR3 sequence reads: CASSHGVHTEAFF. The CDR3, as DNA: TGTGCCAGCAGTCACGGGGTACACACTGAAGCTTTCTTT.

The chain couples TRBV4-1 to TRBJ2-3, with 13 positions matching TRBD2. J was trimmed by 7 bases and V by 4 bases; bases with no gene match: 8. This CDR3 spans 16 amino acids. CDR1 and CDR2 (germline): MGHRA, YSYEKL. The CDR3 DNA is TGCGCCAGCAGCCCGAGGACTAGCGGGGGCATGAATACGCAGTATTTT. Translation: CASSPRTSGGMNTQYF.

This clone has a count of ten or more. The rearrangement joins TRBV4-1 to TRBJ1-4, with a weak D call TRBD1 (5 bases). Germline CDR1 and CDR2: MGHRA and YSYEKL. Between the trimmed V and J ends, which lost 1 base and 13 bases, there was a span of 22 bases. The CDR3 is 16 amino acids. The CDR3: CASSQGTAGRIMGLFF. DNA for the CDR3: TGCGCCAGCAGCCAAGGTACGGCAGGGCGGATCATGGGACTGTTTTTT.

The chain carries TRBV7-9 and TRBJ2-3; D gene unclear. Germline CDR1 and CDR2: SEHNR and FQNEAQ (reference sequence). V gave up 5 bases and J gave up 4 bases, with 13 bases separating them. This CDR3 is built from 14 residues. The CDR3 DNA reads TGTGCCAGCAGCCCGACCTGGGCCTCAGATACGCAGTATTTT. Its translation is CASSPTWASDTQYF.

The J gene is TRBJ1-2, the V gene TRBV12-3 or TRBV12-4, with 10 bases identical to TRBD1. CDR3 length equals 13 residues. The J segment lost 5 bases and the V segment lost 5 bases, leaving 2 bases of the junction unmatched. The CDR3 coding sequence is TGTGCCAGCAGTAAGGGACAGGGGTATGGCTACACCTTC. It translates to CASSKGQGYGYTF.

V and J are TRBV6-2 or TRBV6-3 and TRBJ2-1, with TRBD2 identical over 11 bases. CDR1 and CDR2 (germline): MNHEY, SVGEGT. V was clipped by 6 bases and J by 7 bases; unmatched bases: 11. The CDR3 spans 16 residues. In DNA form, the CDR3 reads TGTGCCAGCAGCACCCTAACTAGCGGGAGTAGGAATGAGCAGTTCTTC. It translates to CASSTLTSGSRNEQFF.

The V gene is TRBV28, the J gene TRBJ2-4; D gene unclear. The V end lost 2 bases, the J end lost 0 bases, and 5 bases lay between the germline ends. CDR1 MDHEN and CDR2 SYDVKM come from the germline V gene. The CDR3 covers 14 residues. For the CDR3, the DNA is TGTGCCAGCAGTTTACCTATAGCCAAAAACATTCAGTACTTC. Translating gives CASSLPIAKNIQYF.

The chain has TRBV19 and TRBJ1-1; D is uncertain. Germline values: CDR1 LNHDA, CDR2 SQIVND (reference sequence). V lost 4 bases to trimming and J lost 1 base, with 13 bases between them. The CDR3 runs 15 residues. CDR3 amino acids: CASSSPQVKNTEAFF. The CDR3 nucleotides are TGTGCCAGTAGTAGCCCCCAGGTGAAGAACACTGAAGCTTTCTTT. Full variable domain (missing parts from reference TRBV19 and TRBJ1-1): DGGITQSPKYLFRKEGQNVTLSCEQNLNHDAMYWYRQDPGQGLRLIYYSQIVNDFQKGDIAEGYSVSREKKESFPLTVTSAQKNPTAFYLCASSSPQVKNTEAFFGQGTRLTVV.

The chain links TRBV5-8 to TRBJ2-3; 8 bases fit TRBD1. Germline V gene lookup returns CDR1 SGHTS and CDR2 YDEGEE. This CDR3 contains 14 residues. V lost 0 bases to trimming and J lost 6 bases; unmatched junction nucleotides: 3. In nucleotides, the CDR3 is TGTGCCAGCAGCTTGGGGCAGGGGGCCGATACGCAGTATTTT. This encodes CASSLGQGADTQYF.

The rearrangement links TRBV18 to TRBJ1-5; 10 bases match TRBD1. The CDR3 has 15 amino acids. V trimming: 4 bases; J trimming: 5 bases; junction bases outside the gene matches: 5. Germline CDR1 reads KGHSH; CDR2 reads LQKENI. As DNA, the CDR3 is TGTGCCAGCTCACAATTGGGGACAGGGGATCAGCCCCAGCATTTT. This translates into CASSQLGTGDQPQHF.